This TCR beta chain came from a study of graft-versus-host responses after intestinal transplantation. Data came from immunoSEQ multiplex PCR; TCRdb stores just in-frame clones and leaves some out. The sample shows about 70,000 clones, around 90% of them seen only once. Regarding the study as a whole: Levels of circulating GvH clones at their peak were associated with early post-transplant HvG declines.

The count of this clone is one. Its target is unknown. V gave up 1 base and J gave up 5 bases; unmatched junction bases: 11. The CDR3 consists of 17 residues. CDR1 SGHVS and CDR2 FQNEAQ come from the germline V gene. Sample: unstimulated CD8+ T cells sorted from spleen or lymph node cells, taken before transplant. This TCR came from a human donor who was the organ donor for an intestinal transplant. V is TRBV7-8 and J is TRBJ1-5, with 7 bases that match TRBD1. The CDR3 coding sequence is TGTGCCAGCAGCTTAGTATTAGGCAGGGGGGTGGATCAGCCCCAGCATTTT. Translated, it gives CASSLVLGRGVDQPQHF. Variable domain in full (rest from reference TRBV7-8 and TRBJ1-5): GAGVSQSPRYKVAKRGQDVALRCDPISGHVSLFWYQQALGQGPEFLTYFQNEAQLDKSGLPSDRFFAERPEGSVSTLKIQRTQQEDSAVYLCASSLVLGRGVDQPQHFGDGTRLSIL.